Each of the 18 T cell receptor beta chains below was sequenced from the same sample in a study of Graves' ophthalmopathy and Graves' hyperthyroidism. Using RNA transcripts, the TCR beta CDR3 regions were amplified. An opening RT-PCR round employed HTBI primers and preceded a second-round multiplex PCR. TCRdb analysed the multiplex PCR reads with MiXCR anew, one entry per CDR3 protein. The sample carries 600,000 to 650,000 distinct CDR3 sequences, 22% recorded once. Specimen: peripheral blood. All receptors come from a woman aged 18-30 years with stable Graves' hyperthyroidism. Some clones in this sample may be carry-over from other donors' samples.

The V gene is TRBV6-1, the J gene TRBJ2-7; 12 bases are shared with TRBD1. The CDR3 is 16 amino acids. Germline lookup yields CDR1 MNHNS and CDR2 SASEGT. The V and J ends lost 6 bases and 6 bases, in that order; junction bases with no gene match: 12. In nucleotides, the CDR3 is TGTGCCAGCAGCGAACCCTCCGGGACAGGGGGCCTCGAGCAGTACTTC. Its protein is CASSEPSGTGGLEQYF.

The chain is built from TRBV6-1 and TRBJ1-2; 7 nucleotides align to TRBD1. Germline CDR1 is MNHNS and CDR2 is SASEGT. The J segment lost 8 bases and the V segment lost 6 bases, leaving 9 bases of the junction unmatched. The length of the CDR3 is 13 residues. As DNA, the CDR3 is TGTGCCAGCAGACGCAACAGGGGTAGCGGCTACACCTTC. It specifies CASRRNRGSGYTF.

This clonotype was observed at least ten times. The CDR3 loop is CASSLGDSGNTIYF. The CDR3, as DNA: TGCGCCAGCAGCTTGGGGGACAGCGGAAACACCATATATTTT. The chain couples TRBV5-1 to TRBJ1-3, with TRBD1 identical over 7 bases. Per germline, CDR1 SGHRS and CDR2 YFSETQ. This CDR3 has 14 amino acids. Trimming took 0 bases from V and 4 from J; bases not matched to a gene: 1.

This clonotype showed up many times. The V and J genes are TRBV2 and TRBJ2-5; D possibly corresponds to TRBD1 (6 bases). V was clipped by 6 bases and J by 4 bases, with 12 bases between them. This CDR3 comprises 13 residues. CDR1 and CDR2 (germline): SNHLY, FYNNEI. CDR3 loop: CASSRDTGETQYF. CDR3 nucleotides: TGTGCCAGCAGCCGGGACACAGGAGAGACCCAGTACTTC.

V is TRBV6-4 and J is TRBJ2-5; possibly TRBD1 for D (5 bases). The CDR3 covers 13 residues. From germline, CDR1 is MRHNA and CDR2 SNTAGT. The V and J ends lost 5 bases and 5 bases respectively, with 12 bases between them. The CDR3 reads CASSKTEWETQYF. The CDR3 DNA is TGTGCCAGCAGTAAGACAGAGTGGGAGACCCAGTACTTC.

This clonotype was counted at least ten times. The genes are TRBV12-3 or TRBV12-4 and TRBJ2-2, with D perhaps matching TRBD1 (6 bases). The CDR3 has 14 residues. Trimming took off 5 bases at V and 6 bases at J, with 13 bases between the two ends. CDR3 sequence: CASSGQRVAGELFF. CDR3 DNA sequence: TGTGCCAGCAGTGGACAGCGAGTCGCCGGGGAGCTGTTTTTT.

This clonotype was recorded many times. The chain's CDR3 is CATSDSGTLQPQHF. The DNA of the CDR3 is TGTGCCACCAGTGATTCAGGAACACTTCAGCCCCAGCATTTT. The rearrangement uses TRBV24-1 and TRBJ1-5; no reliable D call. V was cut by 2 bases and J by 6 bases, with 10 bases left in between. Germline values: CDR1 KGHDR, CDR2 SFDVKD. The CDR3 loop spans 14 amino acids.

J is TRBJ2-7 and V is TRBV19; D is perhaps TRBD1 (6 bases). V was cut by 8 bases and J by 4 bases, with 15 bases left in between. The CDR3 length is 13 residues. Looked up from germline, CDR1 is LNHDA and CDR2 is SQIVND (reference sequence). The CDR3: CASSPGVGYEQYF. CDR3 nucleotide sequence: TGTGCCAGTTCACCAGGGGTTGGGTACGAGCAGTACTTC.

This clonotype was seen at least ten times. The chain combines TRBV20-1 with TRBJ2-5, with a possible D match to TRBD2 (6 bases). Per germline, CDR1 DFQATT and CDR2 SNEGSKA (reference sequence). The CDR3 runs to 17 residues. V shed 1 base and J shed 4 bases, with 22 bases lying between them. CDR3 in amino acids: CSARAPAGSVGVETQYF. The CDR3 coding sequence is TGCAGTGCTAGAGCCCCCGCGGGGAGTGTTGGAGTAGAGACCCAGTACTTC.

There are many counts of this clonotype. The gene calls are TRBV6-1 and TRBJ2-4; D gene uncertain. Germline CDR1 MNHNS, CDR2 SASEGT. V lost 2 bases and J lost 12, with 11 bases in between. CDR3 size: 12 residues. In DNA form, the CDR3 reads TGTGCCAGCAGTGAATCGGGCACGGCTCAGTACTTC. This encodes CASSESGTAQYF.

In this sample, this clonotype turned up a few times. This rearrangement joins TRBV4-1 to TRBJ2-4; D not resolved. V lost 0 bases to trimming and J lost 3 bases, with 18 bases between them. Germline V gives CDR1 MGHRA, CDR2 YSYEKL. This CDR3 region has 18 residues. The CDR3 loop is CASSQDFRSQQVKNIQYF. CDR3 DNA: TGCGCCAGCAGCCAAGATTTTAGGTCCCAGCAAGTCAAAAACATTCAGTACTTC.

This clonotype was seen at least ten times. The genes are TRBV7-2 and TRBJ2-7, with TRBD1 as a possible D gene (6 bases). CDR3 length equals 14 residues. Trimming removed 0 bases at V and 7 bases at J, with 13 bases between. Germline V lookup: CDR1 SGHTA, CDR2 FQGNSA. The CDR3 nucleotides are TGTGCCAGCAGCTTAGCATCAAGGGGGTGGGAGCAGTACTTC. Protein sequence: CASSLASRGWEQYF.

This sequence joins TRBV30 and TRBJ1-1; D is undetermined. This CDR3 has 12 residues. Between the trimmed V and J ends, which lost 3 bases and 10 bases, there was a span of 15 bases. Per germline, CDR1 GTSNPN and CDR2 SVGIG (reference sequence). The CDR3 DNA is TGTGCCTGGAGAACCACACGCTATGGAGCTTTCTTT. Translated: CAWRTTRYGAFF.

V and J are TRBV6-1 and TRBJ2-5; weak D call: TRBD2 (7 bases). Germline V gives CDR1 MNHNS, CDR2 SASEGT. This CDR3 spans 15 amino acids. Trimming stripped 3 bases from V and 5 bases from J, with 16 bases between. Written as DNA, the CDR3 is TGTGCCAGCAGTGAGTCTATCGGGGGGCCGGAGACCCAGTACTTC. Its protein product is CASSESIGGPETQYF.

The V and J genes are TRBV12-3 or TRBV12-4 and TRBJ1-5; the D is unclear. Trimming pared 4 bases from V and 7 bases from J, leaving 14 bases between. This CDR3 is 14 amino acids long. Here the CDR3 DNA reads TGTGCCAGCAGTTCCGAAAGTGCTGGCCAGCCCCAGCATTTT. Translated, it gives CASSSESAGQPQHF.

This clonotype was seen at least ten times. The chain has TRBV7-2 and TRBJ2-5, with TRBD2 identical over 10 bases. Per the germline V gene, CDR1 is SGHTA and CDR2 is FQGNSA. This CDR3 is 16 amino acids long. Trimming took 5 bases from V and 2 from J; bases not matched to a gene: 8. CDR3: CASSRTGTSDQETQYF. The CDR3 region has the DNA TGTGCCAGCAGCCGAACCGGGACTAGCGATCAAGAGACCCAGTACTTC.

The chain uses TRBV6-4 and TRBJ2-7; 12 bases fit TRBD2. Germline V CDR1 and CDR2: MRHNA, SNTAGT. The CDR3 sequence is 14 residues long. V shed 0 bases and J 6 bases; nucleotides not matched to a gene: 0. Here the CDR3 reads CASSDSTSGSEQYF. For the CDR3, the DNA is TGTGCCAGCAGTGACTCGACTAGCGGGAGCGAGCAGTACTTC.

V usage is TRBV4-1 and J usage is TRBJ2-7; 9 nucleotides agree with TRBD2. Germline lookup yields CDR1 MGHRA and CDR2 YSYEKL. The CDR3 totals 18 residues. Trimming took 0 bases from V and 7 from J; bases not matched to a gene: 16. The CDR3 spells CASSQDTSGPSGVREQYF. The CDR3 nucleotides are TGCGCCAGCAGCCAAGATACTAGCGGGCCCAGCGGGGTGAGGGAGCAGTACTTC.